The 26 T cell receptor beta chains below all came from one sample that was sequenced in a study of T cell repertoires in cytomegalovirus infection. TCRdb passed the reads through MiXCR, listing each CDR3 protein once. The table lists approximately 750,000 distinct CDR3 sequences, approximately 34% of them singletons. The sequenced material came from PBMCs. These receptors came from a human donor in good health (CMV status not recorded). Some clones in this sample may be carry-over from other donors' samples.

This clonotype was detected many times. The rearrangement uses TRBV7-2 and TRBJ1-6, with D maybe TRBD1 (5 bases). The CDR3 has 15 amino acids. The germline V gene encodes CDR1 SGHTA and CDR2 FQGNSA. V was clipped by 4 bases and J by 9 bases, with 16 bases between them. CDR3 sequence: CASSYEQVPSSPLHF. The CDR3 bases are TGTGCCAGCAGCTACGAACAGGTCCCGAGTTCACCCCTCCACTTT. The entire variable domain, with the rest obtained from reference TRBV7-2 and TRBJ1-6, is as follows: GAGVSQSPSNKVTEKGKDVELRCDPISGHTALYWYRQSLGQGLEFLIYFQGNSAPDKSGLPSDRFSAERTGGSVSTLTIQRTQQEDSAVYLCASSYEQVPSSPLHFGNGTRLTVT.

The V call is TRBV5-1, the J call TRBJ2-1; tentative D call: TRBD1 (6 bases). CDR3 length: 14 residues. CDR1 and CDR2 (germline): SGHRS, YFSETQ. V gave up 6 bases and J gave up 7 bases, with 17 bases separating them. CDR3 residues: CASNLGHRGNEQFF. The CDR3 DNA follows: TGCGCCAGCAATCTGGGACATCGGGGAAATGAGCAGTTCTTC. Complete variable domain (other parts from reference TRBV5-1 and TRBJ2-1): KAGVTQTPRYLIKTRGQQVTLSCSPISGHRSVSWYQQTPGQGLQFLFEYFSETQRNKGNFPGRFSGRQFSNSRSEMNVSTLELGDSALYLCASNLGHRGNEQFFGPGTRLTVL.

In this sample, this clonotype turned up many times. The chain links TRBV4-1 to TRBJ2-1, with 9 bases aligning to TRBD1. CDR3 length: 18 residues. V dropped 8 bases and J dropped 6; count of bases not matched to a gene: 20. Germline V gene data show CDR1 as MGHRA and CDR2 as YSYEKL. CDR3 nucleotide sequence: TGCGCCAGCGGGGGACAGGGAAGAAGGGGTAAGATGGTCAATGAGCAGTTCTTC. Translation gives CASGGQGRRGKMVNEQFF.

V is TRBV10-3 and J is TRBJ2-7, with TRBD1 matching over 8 bases. Trimming took 4 bases from V and 6 from J; bases not matched to a gene: 11. This CDR3 is built from 15 residues. The germline V gene has CDR1 ENHRY and CDR2 SYGVKD. In DNA, the CDR3 is TGTGCCATCAGTGCTGTAGGGCAGGGGGCGTCCGAGCAGTACTTC. Protein: CAISAVGQGASEQYF.

The genes are TRBV7-2 and TRBJ1-5; tentatively, D is TRBD1 (5 bases). CDR1 and CDR2 from the germline V gene are SGHTA and FQGNSA. CDR3 size: 12 residues. CDR3 DNA: TGTGCAACCCGGAGGGGAAATCAGCCCACGCATTTT. It translates to CATRRGNQPTHF.

V and J are TRBV27 and TRBJ1-1; 8 nucleotides align to TRBD1. This CDR3 is built from 13 residues. CDR1 is MNHEY, CDR2 SMNVEV, per germline (reference sequence). Trimming took 6 bases from V and 3 from J; bases not matched to a gene: 3. The CDR3 region is CASRAGGYTEAFF. CDR3 coding DNA: TGTGCCAGCAGGGCAGGGGGCTACACTGAAGCTTTCTTT.

The sample holds many counts of this clonotype. The chain carries TRBV12-3 or TRBV12-4 and TRBJ1-1; D is undetermined. The CDR3 covers 10 residues. V was clipped by 6 bases and J by 5 bases, with 4 bases between them. The DNA for the CDR3 is TGTGCCAGCAGCTTAACTGAAGCTTTCTTT. Its translation is CASSLTEAFF.

The chain employs TRBV20-1 and TRBJ2-1; D is possibly TRBD2 (6 bases). Germline V gene lookup returns CDR1 DFQATT and CDR2 SNEGSKA (reference sequence). V shed 1 base and J shed 8 bases, with 18 bases lying between them. This CDR3 comprises 15 residues. The CDR3 loop is CSARGGGAYHDEQFF. CDR3 DNA sequence: TGCAGTGCTAGAGGGGGCGGGGCCTACCATGATGAGCAGTTCTTC.

CDR3 in amino acids: CASSLGGERGLVETQYF. CDR3 DNA: TGTGCCAGCAGCTTAGGAGGGGAAAGGGGACTGGTGGAGACCCAGTACTTC. This rearrangement joins TRBV13 to TRBJ2-5; maybe TRBD2 (6 bases). With 0 bases removed from V and 5 bases from J, the gap between germline ends came to 19 bases. The CDR3 length is 17 residues. The germline V gene encodes CDR1 PRHDT and CDR2 FYEKMQ (reference sequence). Drawing the rest from reference TRBV13 and TRBJ2-5, the complete variable domain is AAGVIQSPRHLIKEKRETATLKCYPIPRHDTVYWYQQGPGQDPQFLISFYEKMQSDKGSIPDRFSAQQFSDYHSELNMSSLELGDSALYFCASSLGGERGLVETQYFGPGTRLLVL.

The rearrangement uses TRBV11-2 and TRBJ2-1; 7 bases are a match to TRBD2. V lost 1 base and J lost 6; bases outside the gene matches: 6. Germline CDR1 is SGHAT and CDR2 is FQNNGV. The CDR3 has 15 residues. The CDR3 bases are TGTGCCAGCAGCTTAGGTCGCGGGAGCTCCAATGAGCAGTTCTTC. This encodes CASSLGRGSSNEQFF.

This clonotype appeared many times. V usage is TRBV12-5 and J usage is TRBJ1-1; no clear D. The CDR3 runs to 17 residues. The ends were cut back, 7 bases at V and 2 bases at J, with 23 bases in the middle. The V gene's germline CDR1 is LGHNT and CDR2 FRNRAP. The CDR3, as DNA: TGTGCTAGTGCCTCATTGGGCGCGGCAGAAACAAACACTGAAGCTTTCTTT. Its protein is CASASLGAAETNTEAFF.

Only a few counts were recorded for this clonotype. The chain joins TRBV19 to TRBJ2-1; TRBD2 aligns across 11 bases. CDR1 and CDR2 (germline): LNHDA, SQIVND (reference sequence). Losses at the gene ends were 3 bases for V and 10 bases for J; bases not matched to a gene: 11. This CDR3 comprises 16 residues. This chain's CDR3 is CASSMVLAGGNKEQFF. DNA of the CDR3: TGTGCCAGTAGTATGGTCCTAGCGGGAGGTAATAAGGAGCAGTTCTTC.

This chain connects TRBV28 to TRBJ1-5, with D uncertain. The CDR3 is made up of 14 amino acids. V was pared by 6 bases and J by 3 bases, with 12 bases between. Germline CDR1 and CDR2: MDHEN and SYDVKM. The CDR3 sequence: CASSTSGDNQPQHF. In DNA form, the CDR3 reads TGTGCCAGCAGCACTTCTGGCGACAATCAGCCCCAGCATTTT.

The chain couples TRBV11-1 to TRBJ2-5; D gene unclear. V gave up 1 base and J gave up 2 bases, with 11 bases separating them. The germline V gene encodes CDR1 SGHAT and CDR2 FQDESV (reference sequence). This CDR3 contains 15 residues. CDR3 bases: TGTGCCAGCAGCTTAGTAGCAGACACTCAAGAGACCCAGTACTTC. It specifies CASSLVADTQETQYF.

This clonotype was counted only a few times. The chain uses TRBV7-4 and TRBJ2-4; D is ambiguous. The V and J ends lost 6 bases and 1 base respectively, with 13 bases between them. Germline V CDR1 and CDR2: SGHVT, SQSDAQ. This CDR3 is built from 15 residues. CDR3 loop: CASSPPELAKNIQYF. The CDR3 nucleotides read TGTGCCAGCAGTCCCCCGGAGTTGGCCAAAAACATTCAGTACTTC.

In nucleotides, the CDR3 is TGTGCCAGCAGTGGGACCGACTCCAACTATGGCTACACCTTC. It is translated as CASSGTDSNYGYTF. The chain recombines TRBV28 with TRBJ1-2, with a tentative D call TRBD1 (5 bases). Germline CDR1 reads MDHEN; CDR2 reads SYDVKM. V lost 5 bases and J 2 bases, leaving 12 bases between the germline ends. The CDR3 length is 14 residues.

This clonotype appeared a few times. The genes are TRBV28 and TRBJ2-7; D is uncertain. The V gene lost 3 bases and the J gene lost 2 bases, with 8 bases spanning the gap. This CDR3 has 13 residues. Germline values: CDR1 MDHEN, CDR2 SYDVKM. The CDR3 reads CASSFSQTYEQYF. As DNA, the CDR3 is TGTGCCAGCAGTTTTAGCCAGACCTACGAGCAGTACTTC.

Worth noting for this clonotype: A junction end diverges from the germline sequence, so it may reflect a read error. This chain links TRBV7-3 with TRBJ1-2; 10 nucleotides line up with TRBD1. The CDR3 length is 15 residues. Germline V gene data show CDR1 as SGHTA and CDR2 as FQGTGA. DNA for the CDR3: TGTGCCAGCGGCTTAAGTGGGACAGGGGCAGGTGGCTACACCTTC. Translated: CASGLSGTGAGGYTF.

This clonotype was detected a few times. The chain uses TRBV28 and TRBJ1-5; no reliable D call. The CDR3 consists of 14 residues. Trimming cost V 8 bases and J 0 bases, with 11 bases left between them. Per germline, CDR1 MDHEN and CDR2 SYDVKM. The CDR3 protein is CASAAHHSNQPQHF. The CDR3 DNA follows: TGTGCCAGCGCCGCTCATCATAGCAATCAGCCCCAGCATTTT.

This clonotype was seen once. The V and J genes are TRBV6-1 and TRBJ2-7; TRBD2 is a possible D gene (6 bases). V shed 5 bases and J shed 7 bases, with 15 bases lying between them. CDR1 is MNHNS and CDR2 is SASEGT in the germline V gene. CDR3 length equals 13 residues. CDR3 DNA: TGTGCCAGCAGTTACCGCCGGGCGGGGGAGCAGTACTTC. Translation gives CASSYRRAGEQYF.

This clonotype was detected only a few times. The CDR3 coding sequence is TGTGCCAGCAGCCCGACAGGGGCCGCCTACGAGCAGTACTTC. Protein: CASSPTGAAYEQYF. The chain combines TRBV7-6 with TRBJ2-7; 8 nucleotides align to TRBD1. The germline CDR1 and CDR2 sequences are SGHVS and FNYEAQ. V lost 5 bases to trimming and J lost 2 bases; unmatched junction nucleotides: 5. CDR3 size: 14 residues. Using reference TRBV7-6 and TRBJ2-7 for the parts outside the CDR3, the full variable domain is GAGVSQSPRYKVTKRGQDVALRCDPISGHVSLYWYRQALGQGPEFLTYFNYEAQQDKSGLPNDRFSAERPEGSISTLTIQRTEQRDSAMYRCASSPTGAAYEQYFGPGTRLTVT.

This clonotype was found many times. The chain combines TRBV11-2 with TRBJ1-2; D ambiguous. Germline CDR1 SGHAT, CDR2 FQNNGV. Trimming shortened V by 3 bases and J by 8 bases, and 13 bases separated the two germline ends. CDR3 size: 13 residues. CDR3 sequence: CASSLSEVGGYTF. DNA for the CDR3: TGTGCCAGCAGCTTGTCGGAGGTTGGGGGCTACACCTTC. Based on the CDR3 plus reference TRBV11-2 and TRBJ1-2, the full variable domain is EAGVAQSPRYKIIEKRQSVAFWCNPISGHATLYWYQQILGQGPKLLIQFQNNGVVDDSQLPKDRFSAERLKGVDSTLKIQPAKLEDSAVYLCASSLSEVGGYTFGSGTRLTVV.

The CDR3 protein is CASGREGAGELFF. CDR3 sequence (DNA): TGTGCCAGCGGGCGGGAGGGAGCCGGGGAGCTGTTTTTT. This chain links TRBV2 with TRBJ2-2; 9 positions agree with TRBD2. J lost 6 bases, V lost 8 bases, and 4 bases had no gene match. The CDR3 sequence is 13 residues long. Germline CDR1 is SNHLY and CDR2 is FYNNEI. Combining the CDR3 with reference TRBV2 and TRBJ2-2 gives the whole variable domain EPEVTQTPSHQVTQMGQEVILRCVPISNHLYFYWYRQILGQKVEFLVSFYNNEISEKSEIFDDQFSVERPDGSNFTLKIRSTKLEDSAMYFCASGREGAGELFFGEGSRLTVL.

This rearrangement joins TRBV12-3 or TRBV12-4 to TRBJ1-2, with D possibly matching TRBD1 (5 bases). The CDR3 is made up of 14 amino acids. Trimming removed 3 bases from V and 7 bases from J, with 15 bases in between. The CDR3 protein is CASSFGWGTRGYTF. The CDR3, as DNA: TGTGCCAGCAGTTTCGGTTGGGGGACCCGTGGCTACACCTTC.

V usage is TRBV7-4 and J usage is TRBJ2-7; 8 bases are a match to TRBD1. Per germline, CDR1 SGHVT and CDR2 SQSDAQ. The CDR3 has 16 residues. Unmatched junction bases numbered 12, after V lost 5 bases and J lost 3 bases. The DNA for the CDR3 is TGTGCCAGCAGCCTGCACGCAGGGGGCGGAGGCTACGAGCAGTACTTC. This encodes CASSLHAGGGGYEQYF.

The genes are TRBV6-8 and TRBJ1-2; D gene unclear. Germline-derived CDR1 and CDR2 are MNHGY and SAAAGT. Trimming stripped 0 bases from V and 2 bases from J, with 16 bases between. The CDR3 totals 17 residues. CDR3 amino acids: CASSYSLGGGSNYGYTF. The CDR3 DNA reads TGTGCCAGCAGTTACTCCCTCGGAGGAGGCTCAAACTATGGCTACACCTTC.